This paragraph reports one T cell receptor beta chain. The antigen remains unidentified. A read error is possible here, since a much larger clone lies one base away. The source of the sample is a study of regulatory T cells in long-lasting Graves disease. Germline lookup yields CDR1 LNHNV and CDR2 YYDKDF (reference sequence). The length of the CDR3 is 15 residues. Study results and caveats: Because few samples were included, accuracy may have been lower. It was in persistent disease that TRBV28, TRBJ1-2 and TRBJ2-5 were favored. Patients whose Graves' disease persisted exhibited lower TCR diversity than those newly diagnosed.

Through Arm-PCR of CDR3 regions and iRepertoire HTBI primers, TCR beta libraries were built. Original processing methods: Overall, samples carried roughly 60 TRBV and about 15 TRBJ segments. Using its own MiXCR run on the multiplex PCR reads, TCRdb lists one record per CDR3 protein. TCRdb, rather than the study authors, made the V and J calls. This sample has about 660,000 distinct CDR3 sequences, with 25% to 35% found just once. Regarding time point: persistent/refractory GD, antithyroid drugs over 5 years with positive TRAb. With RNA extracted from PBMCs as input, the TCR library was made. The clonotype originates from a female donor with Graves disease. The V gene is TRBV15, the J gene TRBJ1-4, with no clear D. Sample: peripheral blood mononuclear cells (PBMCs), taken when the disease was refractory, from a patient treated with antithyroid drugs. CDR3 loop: CATSRDAVIGEELFF. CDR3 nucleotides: TGTGCCACCAGCAGAGATGCAGTAATCGGTGAAGAACTGTTTTTT.